Here is one TCR beta chain with its context. The data originate from a study of blood T cell repertoires in COVID-19. Study summary: Spain, Italy and the United States supplied samples that represented acute and convalescent COVID-19. T cells, B-cell-depleted T cells, or PBMCs supplied cDNA or gDNA.

In the original analysis: Nucleated cell counts were estimated from reference gene primer amplification. Here immunoSEQ multiplex PCR was the method, and the copy in TCRdb shows in-frame clones only, minus some. The DNA was the basis for D and trimming; V, J and clone size are from that table. The data contain about 54,000 clones, 85% to 90% of them singletons. The CDR3 sequence is 15 residues long. The junction had 9 bases not matched to a gene; V was cut back by 4 bases and J by 3 bases. The germline V gene has CDR1 SGHRS and CDR2 YFSETQ. The receptor comes from a human donor in a cohort sampled during active COVID-19. Sequenced material: peripheral blood. The genes are TRBV5-1 and TRBJ2-7; 8 bases map to TRBD2. CDR3 DNA sequence: TGCGCCAGCAGCCTAGGACTAGCTAAGGACTACGAGCAGTACTTC. Its translation is CASSLGLAKDYEQYF.